These 9 T cell receptor beta chains originate from one sample sequenced in a study of CXCR3-negative and CXCR3-positive naive CD8 T cells (dated by TCRdb to about 2019). The listed sequencing device is NextSeq 550. The Human TCR Profiling Kit (MiLaboratory) was used to make UMI-labeled 5' RACE TRB cDNA libraries. Through TCRdb reprocessing, the reads give one entry per CDR3 protein sequence; DNA is omitted. This sample's table contains about 43,000 distinct CDR3 sequences. Around a tenth of the sample comes from the top ten. Sequenced sample: memory CD8+ T cells from blood. The cell subset or site label here, explained by the study, means: conventional CD8+ memory T cells (TMEM), sorted as controls. The receptor source for this set is a human donor in good health. Some clones in this sample may be carry-over from other donors' samples.

This chain connects TRBV10-1 to TRBJ1-2; TCRdb picks TRBD1, but there is no DNA to check that call. Germline V lookup: CDR1 WNHNN, CDR2 SYGVQD (reference sequence). CDR3 size: 13 residues. The CDR3 loop reads CASSADRVSGYTF.

The chain joins TRBV28 to TRBJ2-4; lacking DNA, the TRBD1 call made by TCRdb goes unchecked. The CDR3 extends over 16 amino acids. The germline V gene encodes CDR1 MDHEN and CDR2 SYDVKM. This CDR3 is CASSVAGDLAKNIQYF.

The genes are TRBV9 and TRBJ1-3; TCRdb names TRBD1, which stays unverified in the absence of DNA. Germline CDR1 reads SGDLS; CDR2 reads YYNGEE. The CDR3 has 17 residues. CDR3 in amino acids: CASSATGFGASGNTIYF.

V usage is TRBV7-3 and J usage is TRBJ1-1; no DNA is available, so the TRBD1 call from TCRdb remains unchecked. Per germline, CDR1 SGHTA and CDR2 FQGTGA. The CDR3 spans 16 residues. The CDR3 is CASSPTGYVANTEAFF.

The gene calls are TRBV20-1 and TRBJ1-5; TCRdb outputs TRBD1, but without DNA this stays unchecked. This CDR3 has 17 amino acids. The germline V gene encodes CDR1 DFQATT and CDR2 SNEGSKA (reference sequence). The CDR3: CSAREERGAYSNQPQHF.

The chain combines TRBV7-2 with TRBJ2-7; without DNA, the TCRdb call of TRBD1 cannot be checked. The CDR3 is 14 amino acids. CDR1 is SGHTA, CDR2 FQGNSA, per germline. The CDR3 loop is CASRFDRAPYEQYF. The whole variable domain, remainder taken from reference TRBV7-2 and TRBJ2-7, is GAGVSQSPSNKVTEKGKDVELRCDPISGHTALYWYRQSLGQGLEFLIYFQGNSAPDKSGLPSDRFSAERTGGSVSTLTIQRTQQEDSAVYLCASRFDRAPYEQYFGPGTRLTVT.

The rearrangement links TRBV10-3 to TRBJ1-1; TCRdb gives TRBD1 as the D gene, but with no DNA this cannot be confirmed. CDR3 length equals 13 residues. Germline CDR1 is ENHRY and CDR2 is SYGVKD. CDR3 amino acids: CAIRGGGYTEAFF.

This chain uses TRBV11-2 with TRBJ2-1. The CDR3 length is 13 residues. Germline loops: CDR1 SGHAT, CDR2 FQNNGV. CDR3 region: CASSFWLNNEQFF.

The V and J genes are TRBV29-1 and TRBJ2-2. Germline V CDR1 and CDR2: SQVTM, ANQGSEA. The CDR3 is 12 residues long. The chain's CDR3 is CSVVADTGELFF.